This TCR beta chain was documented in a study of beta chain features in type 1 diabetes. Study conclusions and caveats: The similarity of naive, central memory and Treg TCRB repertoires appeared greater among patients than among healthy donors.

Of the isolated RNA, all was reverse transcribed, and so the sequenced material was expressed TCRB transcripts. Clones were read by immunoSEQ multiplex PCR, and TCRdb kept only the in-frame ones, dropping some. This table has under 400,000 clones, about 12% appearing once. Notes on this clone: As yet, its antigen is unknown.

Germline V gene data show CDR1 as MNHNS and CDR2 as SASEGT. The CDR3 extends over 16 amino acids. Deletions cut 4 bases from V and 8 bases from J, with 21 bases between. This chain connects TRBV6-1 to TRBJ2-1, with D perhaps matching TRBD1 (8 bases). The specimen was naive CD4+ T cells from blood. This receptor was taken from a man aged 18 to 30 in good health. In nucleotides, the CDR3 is TGTGCCAGCAGTGGACAGGGGAGGGGGGGTAGGTATGAGCAGTTCTTC. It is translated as CASSGQGRGGRYEQFF.